Listed below are T cell receptor beta chains from one sample, sequenced in a study of cytomegalovirus exposure and HLA in healthy donors. The assay was immunoSEQ multiplex PCR, and TCRdb's table has in-frame clones only and misses some. The data hold about 150,000 clones, with approximately 71% observed a single time. The sequencing input was PBMCs. These TCRs come from a young man in good health and CMV-seropositive. Both conserved end residues are part of each CDR3. D genes are given only for firm matches. Clone sizes are given selectively: once, few, many, or a class where the clone is expanded.

TRBV27	-	TRBJ1-1	few	CASSLGGGLTEAFF	TGTGCCAGCAGTTTAGGGGGGGGGTTGACTGAAGCTTTCTTT
TRBV7-8	-	TRBJ2-7	-	CASSHREAYEQYF	TGTGCCAGCAGCCATAGAGAGGCCTACGAGCAGTACTTC
TRBV11-2	TRBD1	TRBJ1-1	-	CASSLGAGTGLGAFF	TGTGCCAGCAGCTTAGGTGCTGGGACAGGACTTGGGGCTTTCTTT
TRBV5-1	TRBD2	TRBJ2-2	-	CASSLAAAGVGAGELFF	TGCGCCAGCAGCTTGGCCGCGGCGGGAGTGGGTGCCGGGGAGCTGTTTTTT
TRBV5-1	TRBD2	TRBJ2-1	-	CASSLARGGYNEQFF	TGCGCCAGCAGCTTGGCCCGGGGGGGATACAATGAGCAGTTCTTC
TRBV28	TRBD2	TRBJ2-7	-	CASSVTSGSYEQYF	TGTGCCAGCAGTGTGACTAGCGGCTCCTACGAGCAGTACTTC
TRBV10-2	TRBD2	TRBJ2-1	-	CASSEFGLDLYNEQFF	TGCGCCAGCAGTGAGTTTGGACTAGACCTCTACAATGAGCAGTTCTTC
TRBV21-1	-	TRBJ2-2	once	CASSAGTVNTGELFF	TGTGCCAGCAGCGCAGGGACAGTGAACACCGGGGAGCTGTTTTTT
TRBV14	-	TRBJ2-2	-	CASSQATAGELFF	TGTGCCAGCAGCCAAGCTACGGCCGGGGAGCTGTTTTTT
TRBV6-1	TRBD2	TRBJ2-5	-	CASSAEQGTSGRAFETQYF	TGTGCCAGCAGTGCCGAGCAGGGGACTAGCGGGAGGGCCTTTGAGACCCAGTACTTC
TRBV7-3	TRBD2	TRBJ2-1	-	CASSKRAASGRDNEQFF	TGTGCCAGCAGCAAAAGGGCGGCTAGCGGGAGAGACAATGAGCAGTTCTTC
TRBV5-1	-	TRBJ2-3	once	CASGPSRDTQYF	TGCGCCAGCGGGCCGTCCCGCGATACGCAGTATTTT
TRBV7-2	TRBD1	TRBJ2-6	-	CASSPGTGAGANVLTF	TGTGCCAGCAGCCCCGGGACAGGGGCTGGGGCCAACGTCCTGACTTTC
TRBV6-4	-	TRBJ2-1	-	CASSDGARNNEQFF	TGTGCCAGCAGTGATGGGGCAAGGAACAATGAGCAGTTCTTC
TRBV19	TRBD2	TRBJ2-1	-	CASSTLADHSYNEQFF	TGTGCCAGTAGTACCCTAGCGGATCACTCCTACAATGAGCAGTTCTTC
TRBV11-1	-	TRBJ2-1	once	CASSRGRTLNEQFF	TGTGCCAGCAGCCGCGGACGGACTCTGAATGAGCAGTTCTTC
TRBV6-6	-	TRBJ2-2	-	CASIHPGKITGELFF	TGTGCCAGCATCCACCCGGGAAAAATCACCGGGGAGCTGTTTTTT
TRBV11-2	TRBD1	TRBJ2-7	-	CATIAWGEGAGSSYEQYF	TGTGCCACCATAGCTTGGGGTGAGGGGGCTGGAAGCTCCTACGAGCAGTACTTC
TRBV6-5	TRBD1	TRBJ2-5	-	CATRTGRTQYF	TGTGCCACCAGGACAGGGAGGACCCAGTACTTC
TRBV5-8	-	TRBJ1-1	-	CASSFIRGTEAFF	TGTGCCAGCAGCTTTATCAGGGGCACTGAAGCTTTCTTT
TRBV4-2	-	TRBJ2-2	-	CASSQDWGGGTNTGELFF	TGTGCCAGCAGCCAAGATTGGGGAGGCGGAACGAACACCGGGGAGCTGTTTTTT
TRBV23-1	-	TRBJ1-5	-	CARSRIRSYSRNQPQHF	TGCGCCAGGTCCCGGATAAGGTCATATAGCCGCAATCAGCCCCAGCATTTT
TRBV7-3	-	TRBJ2-2	-	CASRTGGAVAGTGELFF	TGTGCCAGCAGGACCGGAGGGGCCGTTGCGGGCACCGGGGAGCTGTTTTTT
TRBV5-1	TRBD1	TRBJ1-3	-	CASSLDPDRRGNTIYF	TGCGCCAGCAGCTTGGATCCGGACAGGCGGGGAAACACCATATATTTT